This TCR beta chain derives from a study of CD8 T cells in ankylosing spondylitis. Each CDR3 protein is one row after TCRdb ran MiXCR on the 5' RACE reads. This table has about 160,000 distinct CDR3 sequences, about 42% appearing once. The specimen sequenced was synovial fluid, either unsorted or a sorted T cell fraction (not recorded which). The source is a male donor with ankylosing spondylitis.

The CDR3 loop reads CSAREMTGLNEQFF. CDR3 nucleotides: TGCAGTGCTAGAGAAATGACAGGGTTGAATGAGCAGTTCTTC. V gene TRBV20-1 combines with J gene TRBJ2-1; the match to TRBD1 covers 7 bases. CDR1 is DFQATT and CDR2 is SNEGSKA in the germline V gene (reference sequence). V trimming: 0 bases; J trimming: 7 bases; junction bases outside the gene matches: 6. The CDR3 contains 14 residues.